This T cell receptor (beta chain) was captured in a study of T cells in localized non-small cell lung cancer. TCRdb's table, derived via immunoSEQ multiplex PCR, lists solely in-frame clones and lacks some. The table has tens of thousands of clones, roughly 91% seen once; the top ten hold about an eighth. CDR3 length equals 14 residues. Trimming took off 10 bases at V and 2 bases at J, with 15 bases between the two ends. CDR1 is LNHDA, CDR2 SQIVND, per germline (reference sequence). The chain is built from TRBV19 and TRBJ1-5, with TRBD1 as a possible D gene (5 bases). This clonotype was obtained from a male donor at least 60 years old with stage I lung adenocarcinoma. The specimen was peripheral blood, collected before any cancer treatment. The CDR3 DNA reads TGTGCCATATCTACTGTGGGGGGCAATCAGCCCCAGCATTTT. It yields the protein CAISTVGGNQPQHF.